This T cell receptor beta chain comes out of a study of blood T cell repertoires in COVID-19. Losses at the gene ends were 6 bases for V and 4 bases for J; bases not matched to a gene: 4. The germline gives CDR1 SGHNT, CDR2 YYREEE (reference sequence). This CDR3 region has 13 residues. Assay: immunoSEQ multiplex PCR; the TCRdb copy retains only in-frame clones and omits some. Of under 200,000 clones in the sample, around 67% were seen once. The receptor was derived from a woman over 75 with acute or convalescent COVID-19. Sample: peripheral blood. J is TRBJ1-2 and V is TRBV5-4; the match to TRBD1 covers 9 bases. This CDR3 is CASIGQGRYGYTF. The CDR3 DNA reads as TGTGCCAGCATTGGACAGGGGCGCTATGGCTACACCTTC.